This T cell receptor (beta chain) appears in the sequencing data of a study of blood T cell repertoires in COVID-19. About the study: Italy, Spain and the United States were the sources of the convalescent and acute COVID-19 samples. In each case, the material was cDNA or gDNA derived from T cells, B-cell-depleted T cells, or PBMCs.

In this sample, this clone turned up once. The V gene end was trimmed by 6 bases and the J gene end by 2 bases; junction bases not matched to a gene: 6. The CDR3 has 14 amino acids. Per the germline V gene, CDR1 is MNHEY and CDR2 is SVGAGI. As processed by the authors: Nucleated cell number was recorded as an estimate derived from reference gene primer amplification. The table came from immunoSEQ multiplex PCR; TCRdb's copy has only in-frame clones and leaves some out. V, J and clone size are those of that table, while D and trimming were read from the DNA. Among roughly 74,000 clones listed, 84% were seen once.

The specimen sequenced was peripheral blood. The origin of this receptor is a man in his 70s with acute or convalescent COVID-19. The chain carries TRBV6-5 and TRBJ2-7, with 8 nucleotides matching TRBD2. DNA of the CDR3: TGTGCCAGCAGGCCGGGGGGGCCTCCCTACGAGCAGTACTTC. This sequence encodes CASRPGGPPYEQYF.